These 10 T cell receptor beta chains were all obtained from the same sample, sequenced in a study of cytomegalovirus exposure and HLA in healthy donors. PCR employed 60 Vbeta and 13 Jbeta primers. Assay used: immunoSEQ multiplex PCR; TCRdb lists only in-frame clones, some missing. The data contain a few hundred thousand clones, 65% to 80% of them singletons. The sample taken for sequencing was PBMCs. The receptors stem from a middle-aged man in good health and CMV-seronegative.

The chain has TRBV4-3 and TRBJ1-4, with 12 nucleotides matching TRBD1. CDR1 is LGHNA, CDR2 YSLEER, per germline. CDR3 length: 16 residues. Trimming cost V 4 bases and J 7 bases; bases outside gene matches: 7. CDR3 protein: CASSPAPGQGAEKLFF. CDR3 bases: TGCGCCAGCAGCCCCGCTCCGGGACAGGGGGCTGAAAAACTGTTTTTT.

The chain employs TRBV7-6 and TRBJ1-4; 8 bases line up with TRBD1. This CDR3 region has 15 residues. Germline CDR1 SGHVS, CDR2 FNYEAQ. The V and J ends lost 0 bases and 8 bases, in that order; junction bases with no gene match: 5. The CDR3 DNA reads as TGTGCCAGCAGCTTAGCGCAGGGGGCGAGGGAAAAACTGTTTTTT. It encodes CASSLAQGAREKLFF.

The CDR3 coding sequence is TGTGCCAGCAGCTTAGGGGACAGTGGCGTGGGCTACACCTTC. Translated, it gives CASSLGDSGVGYTF. This chain links TRBV7-6 with TRBJ1-2, with 7 nucleotides matching TRBD1. The junction had 7 bases not matched to a gene; V was cut back by 1 base and J by 8 bases. From germline, CDR1 is SGHVS and CDR2 FNYEAQ. This CDR3 is built from 14 residues. The full variable domain, with the rest looked up from reference TRBV7-6 and TRBJ1-2, is GAGVSQSPRYKVTKRGQDVALRCDPISGHVSLYWYRQALGQGPEFLTYFNYEAQQDKSGLPNDRFSAERPEGSISTLTIQRTEQRDSAMYRCASSLGDSGVGYTFGSGTRLTVV.

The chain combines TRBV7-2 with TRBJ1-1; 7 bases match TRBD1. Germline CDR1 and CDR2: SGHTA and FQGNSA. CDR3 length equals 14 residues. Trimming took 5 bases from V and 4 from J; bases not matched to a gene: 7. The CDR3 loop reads CASSPGQRITEAFF. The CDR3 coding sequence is TGTGCCAGCAGCCCGGGACAGCGGATCACTGAAGCTTTCTTT.

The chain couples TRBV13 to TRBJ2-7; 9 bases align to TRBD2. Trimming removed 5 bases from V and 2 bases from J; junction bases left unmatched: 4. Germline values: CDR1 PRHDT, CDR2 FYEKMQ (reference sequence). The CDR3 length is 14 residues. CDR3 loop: CASSRTSATYEQYF. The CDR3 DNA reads TGTGCCAGCAGCCGGACTAGCGCGACCTACGAGCAGTACTTC.

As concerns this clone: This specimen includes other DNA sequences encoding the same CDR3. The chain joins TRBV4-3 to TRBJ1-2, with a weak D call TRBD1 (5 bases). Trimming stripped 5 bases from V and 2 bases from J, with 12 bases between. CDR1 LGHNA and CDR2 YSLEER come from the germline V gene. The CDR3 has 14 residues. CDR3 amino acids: CASSRGQQNYGYTF. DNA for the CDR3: TGCGCCAGCAGCAGGGGCCAGCAGAACTATGGCTACACCTTC.

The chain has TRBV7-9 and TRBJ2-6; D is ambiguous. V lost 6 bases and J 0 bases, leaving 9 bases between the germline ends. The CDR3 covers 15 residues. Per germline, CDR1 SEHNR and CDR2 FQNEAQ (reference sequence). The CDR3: CASRADLSGANVLTF. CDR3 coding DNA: TGTGCCAGCAGGGCCGATCTCTCTGGGGCCAACGTCCTGACTTTC.

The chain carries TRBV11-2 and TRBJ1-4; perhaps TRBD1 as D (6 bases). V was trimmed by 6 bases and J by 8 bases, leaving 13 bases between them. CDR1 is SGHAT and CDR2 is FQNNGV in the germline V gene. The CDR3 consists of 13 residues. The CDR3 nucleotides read TGTGCCAGCAGTCACAGGGTGGGGGAAAAACTGTTTTTT. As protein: CASSHRVGEKLFF.

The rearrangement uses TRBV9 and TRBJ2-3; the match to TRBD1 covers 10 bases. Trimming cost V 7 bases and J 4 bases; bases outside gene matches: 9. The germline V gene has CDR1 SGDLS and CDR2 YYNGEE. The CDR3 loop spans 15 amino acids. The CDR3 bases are TGTGCCAGCGGGACAGGGGCTTTTGGCGCAGATACGCAGTATTTT. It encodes CASGTGAFGADTQYF.

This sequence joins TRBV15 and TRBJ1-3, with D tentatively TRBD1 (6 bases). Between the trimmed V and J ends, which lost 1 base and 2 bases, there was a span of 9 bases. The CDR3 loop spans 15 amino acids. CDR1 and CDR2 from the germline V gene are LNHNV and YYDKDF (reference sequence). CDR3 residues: CATSRVQGAGNTIYF. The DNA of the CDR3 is TGTGCCACCAGCAGAGTACAGGGCGCTGGAAACACCATATATTTT.